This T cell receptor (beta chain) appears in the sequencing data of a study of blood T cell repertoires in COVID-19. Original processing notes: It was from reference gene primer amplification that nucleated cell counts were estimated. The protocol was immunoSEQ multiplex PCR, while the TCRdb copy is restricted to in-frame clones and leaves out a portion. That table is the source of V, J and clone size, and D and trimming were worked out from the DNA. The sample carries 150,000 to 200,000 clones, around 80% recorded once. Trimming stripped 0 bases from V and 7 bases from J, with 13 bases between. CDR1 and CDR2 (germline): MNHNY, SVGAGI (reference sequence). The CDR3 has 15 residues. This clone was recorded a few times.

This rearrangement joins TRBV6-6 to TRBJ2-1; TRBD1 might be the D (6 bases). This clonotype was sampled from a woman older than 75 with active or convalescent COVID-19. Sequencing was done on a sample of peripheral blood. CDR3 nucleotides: TGTGCCAGCAGTTACTCGAGCAGGGGCAGAAATGAGCAGTTCTTC. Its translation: CASSYSSRGRNEQFF.